This T cell receptor (beta chain) was sequenced during a study of cytomegalovirus exposure and HLA in healthy donors. Researchers ran the PCR with 60 Vbeta and 13 Jbeta primers. Some clones are missing from TCRdb's copy, which holds only in-frame ones; the method was immunoSEQ multiplex PCR. Of 150,000 to 200,000 clones listed, 65% to 85% are singletons. To note about this clone: Its matching antigen is unknown.

Points from the study as a whole: TCR beta sequences numbering 16,951 were associated with HLA alleles at 0.05 false discovery rate in a later analysis. Accounts indicate the classifier identified cytomegalovirus status with strong specificity and sensitivity.

V was pared by 5 bases and J by 14 bases, with 19 bases between. The CDR3 is 13 amino acids. CDR1 and CDR2 from the germline V gene are MNHEY and SVGAGI. The sample was PBMCs. The source of this sequence is a man aged 45-60 years in good health and CMV-seronegative. V and J are TRBV6-5 and TRBJ2-1; the D gene is possibly TRBD2 (7 bases). Written as DNA, the CDR3 is TGTGCCAGCAGTCCCTTGGGGGGGGGCCCTGAGTTCTTC. Its translation is CASSPLGGGPEFF.